The rows below give T cell receptor beta chains drawn from one sample of a study of blood T cell repertoires in COVID-19. Sequencing was performed with immunoSEQ multiplex PCR; in TCRdb, only in-frame clones are kept and a portion is missing. This sample has some 260,000 clones, with just over 85% found just once. Specimen: peripheral blood. These receptors were collected from a man of 80 years or more with acute or convalescent COVID-19. Both conserved end residues are part of each CDR3. A D gene is named only where the DNA matches it firmly. Expanded clones are given a class, and other clones once, few, many or no size at all.

once	TRBJ2-2	NA	TRBV9	CASSVSGRNTGELFF	TGTGCCAGCAGCGTATCCGGTCGGAACACCGGGGAGCTGTTTTTT
NA	TRBJ1-6	NA	TRBV6-2/TRBV6-3	CASSPSPVSAWPLHF	TGTGCCAGCAGCCCTAGTCCGGTCTCCGCTTGGCCCCTCCACTTT
NA	TRBJ2-5	NA	TRBV5-1	CASSLGGLQETQYF	TGCGCCAGCAGCTTAGGAGGGCTCCAAGAGACCCAGTACTTC
NA	TRBJ2-5	NA	TRBV18	CASSPGQGKRETQYF	TGTGCCAGCTCACCAGGCCAGGGAAAGAGAGAGACCCAGTACTTC
NA	TRBJ2-7	NA	TRBV7-2	CASSLDSGEQYF	TGTGCCAGCAGCTTAGACTCTGGCGAGCAGTACTTC
NA	TRBJ1-3	TRBD1	TRBV3-1/TRBV3-2	CASSRQTQGSGNTIYF	TGTGCCAGCAGCCGTCAAACACAGGGGTCTGGAAACACCATATATTTT
NA	TRBJ2-7	NA	TRBV7-8	CASSLRAARGEQYF	TGTGCCAGCAGCTTAAGGGCAGCCCGGGGCGAGCAGTACTTC
NA	TRBJ2-5	TRBD2	TRBV11-2	CASSLLLAGGETQYF	TGTGCCAGCAGCTTGCTCCTAGCGGGAGGAGAGACCCAGTACTTC
NA	TRBJ2-1	NA	TRBV7-3	CASSFTGPGTPTYNEQFF	TGTGCCAGCAGCTTCACAGGGCCGGGGACACCTACCTACAATGAGCAGTTCTTC
NA	TRBJ1-2	TRBD1	TRBV6-2/TRBV6-3	CASSYRRGSYGYTF	TGTGCCAGCAGTTACCGCAGGGGGAGTTATGGCTACACCTTC
NA	TRBJ2-7	TRBD1	TRBV5-1	CASSLGQGPYEQYF	TGCGCCAGCAGCCTCGGACAGGGGCCGTACGAGCAGTACTTC
NA	TRBJ2-7	NA	TRBV9	CASSPWHSSSYEQYF	TGTGCCAGCAGCCCATGGCATTCTAGCTCCTACGAGCAGTACTTC
NA	TRBJ2-1	TRBD1	TRBV24-1	CATSDLGQGNNEQFF	TGTGCCACCAGTGATTTGGGACAGGGCAACAATGAGCAGTTCTTC
NA	TRBJ1-1	TRBD1	TRBV29-1	CSASGGSGTEAFF	TGCAGCGCATCAGGGGGCTCGGGAACTGAAGCTTTCTTT
NA	TRBJ1-6	TRBD1	TRBV27	CASSLRQGALHF	TGTGCCAGCAGTCTCCGACAGGGTGCCCTCCACTTT
once	TRBJ2-3	TRBD2	TRBV25-1	CASLRAGDSDTQYF	TGTGCCAGCCTAAGGGCGGGAGACTCAGATACGCAGTATTTT
NA	TRBJ2-2	TRBD2	TRBV3-1/TRBV3-2	CASSDAGGYTGELFF	TGTGCCAGCAGCGATGCGGGGGGTTACACCGGGGAGCTGTTTTTT
NA	TRBJ2-5	TRBD2	TRBV2	CASSEPTSGGYRETQYF	TGTGCCAGCAGTGAACCGACTAGCGGGGGGTATCGAGAGACCCAGTACTTC
NA	TRBJ2-7	TRBD1	TRBV18	CASSPPTGGRPYEQYF	TGTGCCAGCTCACCACCTACAGGGGGAAGGCCCTACGAGCAGTACTTC
NA	TRBJ1-1	NA	TRBV4-1	CASSQDGGSPNTEAFF	TGCGCCAGCAGCCAAGATGGTGGCAGTCCGAACACTGAAGCTTTCTTT
NA	TRBJ1-3	NA	TRBV5-1	CASQVGNTIYF	TGCGCCAGCCAGGTCGGAAACACCATATATTTT
NA	TRBJ2-1	NA	TRBV14	CASSPLGPNNEQFF	TGTGCCAGCAGCCCTCTGGGCCCCAACAATGAGCAGTTCTTC
NA	TRBJ2-3	TRBD2	TRBV7-3	CASSPTSGVDTQYF	TGTGCCAGCAGCCCAACTAGCGGGGTAGATACGCAGTATTTT
NA	TRBJ2-7	NA	TRBV11-3	CASSPGGPSYEQYF	TGTGCCAGCAGCCCCGGAGGCCCCTCCTACGAGCAGTACTTC
NA	TRBJ1-3	TRBD1	TRBV28	CASSGHTGDNSGNTIYF	TGTGCCAGCAGTGGACACACAGGGGACAACTCTGGAAACACCATATATTTT
NA	TRBJ2-7	NA	TRBV19	CASSGAVGSYEQYF	TGTGCCAGTAGTGGAGCGGTAGGCTCCTACGAGCAGTACTTC
few	TRBJ1-1	NA	TRBV14	CASSPRTPTEAFF	TGTGCCAGCAGCCCTCGGACACCAACTGAAGCTTTCTTT
NA	TRBJ2-3	TRBD2	TRBV7-3	CASSLTYSLAGITDTQYF	TGTGCCAGCAGCTTAACCTATTCACTAGCGGGGATCACAGATACGCAGTATTTT
NA	TRBJ2-7	TRBD2	TRBV9	CASSRPGLTKLISYEQYF	TGTGCCAGCAGTCGACCGGGACTAACAAAACTGATATCCTACGAGCAGTACTTC
NA	TRBJ2-2	NA	TRBV9	CASSVGGEGGELFF	TGTGCCAGCAGCGTAGGGGGGGAAGGCGGGGAGCTGTTTTTT
NA	TRBJ2-2	TRBD1	TRBV29-1	CSVADRAGTGELFF	TGCAGCGTCGCGGACAGGGCAGGCACCGGGGAGCTGTTTTTT
NA	TRBJ1-6	TRBD1	TRBV5-6	CATQAGGIYNSPLHF	TGTGCCACCCAAGCAGGGGGGATATATAATTCACCCCTCCACTTT
once	TRBJ1-1	NA	TRBV5-8	CASSPLRGSKAFF	TGTGCCAGCAGCCCTTTGAGGGGGTCAAAAGCTTTCTTT
NA	TRBJ2-1	TRBD2	TRBV4-2	CASSQIGTSGYNEQFF	TGTGCCAGCAGCCAAATCGGGACTAGCGGATACAATGAGCAGTTCTTC
NA	TRBJ1-2	NA	TRBV3-1/TRBV3-2	CASSHSWGREGWSYTF	TGTGCCAGCAGCCACTCTTGGGGCAGGGAGGGATGGAGCTACACCTTC
NA	TRBJ2-1	NA	TRBV5-1	CASSSEGAAYNEQFF	TGCGCCAGCAGCTCGGAGGGGGCGGCCTACAATGAGCAGTTCTTC
NA	TRBJ1-6	NA	TRBV19	CASNPGSYNSPLHF	TGTGCCAGTAATCCGGGCTCCTATAATTCACCCCTCCACTTT
NA	TRBJ1-5	NA	TRBV4-3	CASSQDPRGSQPQHF	TGCGCCAGCAGCCAAGATCCCAGGGGTAGTCAGCCCCAGCATTTT
NA	TRBJ1-2	TRBD1	TRBV6-5	CATRQGVDYGYTF	TGTGCCACCAGACAGGGAGTAGACTATGGCTACACCTTC
NA	TRBJ1-4	NA	TRBV7-9	CASSLGGPRENEKLFF	TGTGCCAGCAGCTTAGGGGGGCCTCGGGAAAATGAAAAACTGTTTTTT
NA	TRBJ2-1	NA	TRBV10-2	CASSVKGGADDEQFF	TGCGCCAGCAGTGTAAAGGGGGGGGCTGACGATGAGCAGTTCTTC
NA	TRBJ2-3	TRBD2	TRBV9	CASSPGTSGRRVDTQYF	TGTGCCAGCAGCCCAGGGACTAGCGGGAGAAGGGTAGATACGCAGTATTTT
NA	TRBJ2-7	NA	TRBV18	CASSRLDEGEQYF	TGTGCCAGCTCACGATTGGACGAGGGCGAGCAGTACTTC
NA	TRBJ2-5	TRBD1	TRBV28	CASYGQGHETQYF	TGTGCCAGCTACGGACAGGGTCACGAGACCCAGTACTTC
NA	TRBJ1-1	NA	TRBV7-9	CASSLVGGADRGRTEAFF	TGTGCCAGCAGCTTAGTAGGTGGGGCAGACCGCGGACGAACTGAAGCTTTCTTT
NA	TRBJ2-2	TRBD2	TRBV5-4	CASSLAGTRNTGELFF	TGTGCCAGCAGCTTGGCCGGGACTAGGAACACCGGGGAGCTGTTTTTT
once	TRBJ1-5	NA	TRBV10-3	CAISGGFSDQPQHF	TGTGCCATCAGTGGCGGCTTTTCGGATCAGCCCCAGCATTTT
once	TRBJ1-2	TRBD1	TRBV7-9	CASSPRTGFVYGYTF	TGTGCCAGCAGCCCAAGGACAGGGTTCGTCTATGGCTACACCTTC
NA	TRBJ2-2	NA	TRBV5-6	CASSLPIRTGELFF	TGTGCCAGCAGCTTACCTATTCGCACCGGGGAGCTGTTTTTT
NA	TRBJ2-2	NA	TRBV9	CASSLVSRTGELFF	TGTGCCAGCTCCTTGGTGTCCAGGACCGGGGAGCTGTTTTTT
NA	TRBJ1-4	TRBD1	TRBV4-3	CASSLNRGLGEKLFF	TGCGCCAGCAGCCTGAACAGGGGACTGGGTGAAAAACTGTTTTTT
NA	TRBJ2-1	NA	TRBV7-3	CASGSLVGEQFF	TGTGCCAGCGGGTCCCTGGTGGGCGAGCAGTTCTTC
NA	TRBJ1-2	TRBD1	TRBV14	CASSQLGQVNYGYTF	TGTGCCAGCAGCCAACTGGGACAGGTGAACTATGGCTACACCTTC
NA	TRBJ1-2	NA	TRBV25-1	CASSAQGRYGYTF	TGTGCCAGCAGTGCGCAGGGTCGTTATGGCTACACCTTC
NA	TRBJ1-2	NA	TRBV28	CASSFLGFSYGYTF	TGTGCCAGCAGTTTTTTGGGCTTCTCCTATGGCTACACCTTC
NA	TRBJ2-7	NA	TRBV20-1	CSAESYEQYF	TGCAGTGCTGAGAGCTACGAGCAGTACTTC
NA	TRBJ2-3	NA	TRBV6-5	CASSYRGGSGTDTQYF	TGTGCCAGCAGTTACAGGGGGGGATCGGGCACAGATACGCAGTATTTT